Below are 29 T cell receptor beta chains sequenced from a single sample in a study of immune evolution from preneoplasia to lung adenocarcinoma. Method: immunoSEQ multiplex PCR; TCRdb's copy keeps in-frame clones and lacks some. This table has roughly 7,000 clones, over 80% appearing once. Sequences were obtained from FFPE invasive lung adenocarcinoma tissue. These receptors were collected from a person aged 55 to 69 with lung adenocarcinoma.

The chain couples TRBV19 to TRBJ2-4; 7 bases match TRBD1. The CDR3 loop spans 15 amino acids. The V gene end was trimmed by 5 bases and the J gene end by 6 bases; junction bases not matched to a gene: 10. CDR1 and CDR2 (germline): LNHDA, SQIVND (reference sequence). CDR3 in DNA: TGTGCCAGTAGTGACAGGGCCCAATTGGGAAACATTCAGTACTTC. Translated, it gives CASSDRAQLGNIQYF.

The chain couples TRBV28 to TRBJ1-4; D uncertain. V was clipped by 7 bases and J by 4 bases, with 13 bases between them. Germline V gene data show CDR1 as MDHEN and CDR2 as SYDVKM. The CDR3 consists of 14 residues. CDR3: CASNPEPNNEKLFF. The CDR3 nucleotides read TGTGCCAGCAATCCGGAGCCGAATAATGAAAAACTGTTTTTT. Full variable domain (rest looked up from reference TRBV28 and TRBJ1-4): DVKVTQSSRYLVKRTGEKVFLECVQDMDHENMFWYRQDPGLGLRLIYFSYDVKMKEKGDIPEGYSVSREKKERFSLILESASTNQTSMYLCASNPEPNNEKLFFGSGTQLSVL.

The chain combines TRBV5-1 with TRBJ2-3; 8 bases line up with TRBD1. The length of the CDR3 is 14 residues. The germline gives CDR1 SGHRS, CDR2 YFSETQ. V lost 1 base, J lost 5 bases, and 3 bases stayed unmatched. CDR3 protein: CASSLKGQEDTQYF. The CDR3, as DNA: TGCGCCAGCAGCTTGAAGGGACAGGAAGATACGCAGTATTTT.

V is TRBV19 and J is TRBJ2-1, with 7 bases matching TRBD2. Per the germline V gene, CDR1 is LNHDA and CDR2 is SQIVND (reference sequence). The CDR3 spans 14 residues. J lost 5 bases, V lost 6 bases, and 7 bases had no gene match. CDR3 region: CASSLGGDHNEQFF. CDR3 bases: TGTGCCAGTAGCTTGGGGGGGGACCACAATGAGCAGTTCTTC.

This chain connects TRBV5-1 to TRBJ2-7; the D gene is possibly TRBD2 (6 bases). This CDR3 is 12 amino acids long. Per the germline V gene, CDR1 is SGHRS and CDR2 is YFSETQ. Trimming removed 2 bases at V and 4 bases at J, with 7 bases between. The CDR3 coding sequence is TGCGCCAGCAGCTTCGGAGGGTACGAGCAGTACTTC. Its translation is CASSFGGYEQYF.

The chain employs TRBV2 and TRBJ1-2; D gene ambiguous. Trimming removed 2 bases at V and 5 bases at J, with 15 bases between. This CDR3 has 15 amino acids. Germline lookup yields CDR1 SNHLY and CDR2 FYNNEI. CDR3 sequence (DNA): TGTGCCAGCAGTGAATCTCCGGAGGCCCCTTATGGCTACACCTTC. Protein sequence: CASSESPEAPYGYTF.

This chain uses TRBV18 with TRBJ1-4; D is ambiguous. The CDR3 spans 13 residues. V lost 3 bases, J lost 7 bases, and 9 bases lay in between. The germline gives CDR1 KGHSH, CDR2 LQKENI. DNA for the CDR3: TGTGCCAGCTCACCTGTTTTCGGTGAAAAACTGTTTTTT. Translation: CASSPVFGEKLFF.

The chain has TRBV7-8 and TRBJ2-7; D is perhaps TRBD1 (5 bases). CDR1 and CDR2 from the germline V gene are SGHVS and FQNEAQ. V was cut by 6 bases and J by 3 bases, with 18 bases left in between. The CDR3 runs 15 residues. CDR3 in amino acids: CASRLSDRSDYEQYF. DNA for the CDR3: TGTGCCAGCAGACTTTCCGACAGAAGCGACTACGAGCAGTACTTC.

The chain recombines TRBV21-1 with TRBJ1-1. TRBV21-1 is tagged as a pseudogene. The length of the CDR3 is 15 residues. Here the CDR3 DNA reads TGTGCCAGCAGCAAACCCTCATTAAGGAACACTGAAGCTTTCTTT. This translates into CASSKPSLRNTEAFF.

The sample holds one count of this clone. This sequence joins TRBV29-1 and TRBJ2-3; D unclear. Per germline, CDR1 SQVTM and CDR2 ANQGSEA. CDR3 length: 14 amino acids. Trimming pared 3 bases from V and 1 base from J, leaving 11 bases between. CDR3 sequence reads: CSVESGARTDTQYF. Written as DNA, the CDR3 is TGCAGCGTTGAGTCTGGAGCGCGCACAGATACGCAGTATTTT.

The chain employs TRBV7-9 and TRBJ1-4; 8 nucleotides align to TRBD1. V lost 10 bases, J lost 7 bases, and 5 bases stayed unmatched. Per germline, CDR1 SEHNR and CDR2 FQNEAQ (reference sequence). The CDR3 spans 12 residues. CDR3 residues: CATGQGGEKLFF. The CDR3 DNA is TGTGCCACAGGACAGGGAGGTGAAAAACTGTTTTTT.

The chain recombines TRBV29-1 with TRBJ1-4; D is perhaps TRBD1 (6 bases). The CDR3 totals 13 residues. Between the trimmed V and J ends, which lost 5 bases and 2 bases, there was a span of 9 bases. The germline CDR1 and CDR2 sequences are SQVTM and ANQGSEA. CDR3 DNA: TGCAGCGTTATGACAGGCACTAATGAAAAACTGTTTTTT. Its protein is CSVMTGTNEKLFF.

J is TRBJ2-1 and V is TRBV15; the D is unclear. Germline V gene sequence: CDR1 LNHNV, CDR2 YYDKDF (reference sequence). V lost 4 bases and J 4 bases, leaving 8 bases between the germline ends. CDR3 size: 13 residues. CDR3 amino acids: CATSTSTYNEQFF. Here the CDR3 DNA reads TGTGCCACCAGCACGTCCACGTACAATGAGCAGTTCTTC.

The rearrangement joins TRBV15 to TRBJ2-5, with 10 bases fitting TRBD2. The CDR3 length is 15 residues. Per germline, CDR1 LNHNV and CDR2 YYDKDF (reference sequence). The junction had 6 bases not matched to a gene; V was cut back by 3 bases and J by 5 bases. The CDR3 coding sequence is TGTGCCACCAGCAGTCCGCTAGCGGGAGCTGAGACCCAGTACTTC. Protein product: CATSSPLAGAETQYF.

V and J are TRBV7-9 and TRBJ1-5; D perhaps matches TRBD1 (6 bases). Per germline, CDR1 SEHNR and CDR2 FQNEAQ (reference sequence). Trimming cost V 1 base and J 0 bases, with 10 bases left between them. This CDR3 comprises 16 residues. The CDR3 loop is CASSLGIGGSNQPQHF. The CDR3 DNA reads TGTGCCAGCAGCTTAGGAATAGGGGGTAGCAATCAGCCCCAGCATTTT.

V is TRBV28 and J is TRBJ1-1; D is uncertain. The germline gives CDR1 MDHEN, CDR2 SYDVKM. V lost 6 bases and J lost 0, with 14 bases in between. The CDR3 loop spans 15 amino acids. The DNA for the CDR3 is TGTGCCAGCAGCTCCTCGATTTTCCTGAACACTGAAGCTTTCTTT. Translating it yields CASSSSIFLNTEAFF.

The CDR3: CASSSNWKNTQYF. Here the CDR3 DNA reads TGTGCCAGCAGCTCGAACTGGAAGAATACGCAGTATTTT. The V and J genes are TRBV7-3 and TRBJ2-3; no definite D call. The ends were cut back, 4 bases at V and 7 bases at J, with 12 bases in the middle. Germline loops: CDR1 SGHTA, CDR2 FQGTGA. This CDR3 is built from 13 residues.

The rearrangement links TRBV7-9 to TRBJ2-1; TRBD2 matches at 8 bases. Germline V gene lookup returns CDR1 SEHNR and CDR2 FQNEAQ (reference sequence). Trimming removed 5 bases from V and 6 bases from J; junction bases left unmatched: 9. There are 15 residues in the CDR3. The CDR3 bases are TGTGCCAGCAGCCCGGGACTAGTCTTCGGCAATGAGCAGTTCTTC. Translating it yields CASSPGLVFGNEQFF.

Only one count was recorded for this clone. The chain uses TRBV5-1 and TRBJ1-1, with 9 bases identical to TRBD1. Losses at the gene ends were 1 base for V and 2 bases for J; bases not matched to a gene: 6. Germline CDR1 SGHRS, CDR2 YFSETQ. The CDR3 loop spans 16 amino acids. The CDR3 DNA reads TGCGCCAGCAGCTTGAACGGACAGGGGCTAAACACTGAAGCTTTCTTT. Protein sequence: CASSLNGQGLNTEAFF.

The chain couples TRBV5-1 to TRBJ1-5; possible D gene TRBD1, 5 bases. This CDR3 has 14 amino acids. CDR1 and CDR2 from the germline V gene are SGHRS and YFSETQ. With 4 bases removed from V and 4 bases from J, the gap between germline ends came to 12 bases. CDR3 residues: CASSQTRGNQPQHF. CDR3 sequence (DNA): TGCGCCAGCAGCCAAACACGGGGGAATCAGCCCCAGCATTTT.

This chain connects TRBV5-1 to TRBJ2-2; no clear D gene. The CDR3 loop spans 13 amino acids. Germline V CDR1 and CDR2: SGHRS, YFSETQ. V shed 4 bases and J shed 4 bases, with 8 bases lying between them. The CDR3 bases are TGCGCCAGCAGCCGCACCCCCACCGGGGAGCTGTTTTTT. The encoded protein is CASSRTPTGELFF.

The V gene is TRBV29-1, the J gene TRBJ2-6; 7 nucleotides match TRBD2. Germline V gives CDR1 SQVTM, CDR2 ANQGSEA. This CDR3 has 16 residues. V was clipped by 5 bases and J by 0 bases; unmatched bases: 7. CDR3: CSVRGRADSGANVLTF. The DNA for the CDR3 is TGCAGCGTTCGGGGGAGGGCCGACTCTGGGGCCAACGTCCTGACTTTC. The entire variable domain, with the rest obtained from reference TRBV29-1 and TRBJ2-6, is as follows: SAVISQKPSRDICQRGTSLTIQCQVDSQVTMMFWYRQQPGQSLTLIATANQGSEATYESGFVIDKFPISRPNLTFSTLTVSNMSPEDSSIYLCSVRGRADSGANVLTFGAGSRLTVL.

The J gene is TRBJ2-2, the V gene TRBV5-1; 9 nucleotides align to TRBD1. The CDR3 loop spans 15 amino acids. V gave up 5 bases and J gave up 1 base; unmatched junction bases: 3. The germline V gene encodes CDR1 SGHRS and CDR2 YFSETQ. The CDR3 reads CASRQGAQNTGELFF. The CDR3 coding sequence is TGCGCCAGCAGACAGGGGGCGCAGAACACCGGGGAGCTGTTTTTT.

The rearrangement links TRBV4-2 to TRBJ2-4; 7 nucleotides line up with TRBD2. Germline V gene sequence: CDR1 LGHNA, CDR2 YNFKEQ. This CDR3 has 17 amino acids. V shed 4 bases and J 0 bases; nucleotides not matched to a gene: 9. CDR3 nucleotides: TGTGCCAGCAGCCGGGAACTAGCGAGGCTAGCCAAAAACATTCAGTACTTC. It codes for CASSRELARLAKNIQYF.

V usage is TRBV10-2 and J usage is TRBJ2-1; a possible D gene is TRBD2 (6 bases). The length of the CDR3 is 12 residues. Germline assignment: CDR1 WSHSY and CDR2 SAAADI. Trimming left V 9 bases short and J 7 bases short, with 13 bases between. CDR3 DNA: TGCGCCAGTTACGGAGGGGCGAATGAGCAGTTCTTC. Translation gives CASYGGANEQFF.

V is TRBV7-2 and J is TRBJ1-4; no firm D call. Trimming pared 3 bases from V and 5 bases from J, leaving 7 bases between. Germline CDR1 SGHTA, CDR2 FQGNSA. The CDR3 is 13 amino acids. The CDR3 region has the DNA TGTGCCAGCAGCTTCTCGGAAAATGAAAAACTGTTTTTT. This translates into CASSFSENEKLFF.

The chain links TRBV5-8 to TRBJ2-3, with 8 bases aligning to TRBD2. V lost 2 bases to trimming and J lost 4 bases; unmatched junction nucleotides: 3. The CDR3 is 14 amino acids. CDR1 and CDR2 (germline): SGHTS, YDEGEE. Written as DNA, the CDR3 is TGTGCCAGCAGCTTTGCGGGAGGAGCAGATACGCAGTATTTT. Translation: CASSFAGGADTQYF.

J is TRBJ2-2 and V is TRBV19; D uncertain. V was clipped by 1 base and J by 1 base, with 4 bases between them. Germline V CDR1 and CDR2: LNHDA, SQIVND (reference sequence). The CDR3 loop spans 14 amino acids. This chain's CDR3 is CASSIGKNTGELFF. DNA of the CDR3: TGTGCCAGTAGTATAGGGAAGAACACCGGGGAGCTGTTTTTT.

The CDR3 nucleotides read TGTGCCAGCAGCATCGACAGGGACCATGAGCAGTTCTTC. The encoded protein is CASSIDRDHEQFF. The chain uses TRBV11-3 and TRBJ2-1, with TRBD1 identical over 7 bases. CDR3 length equals 13 residues. Germline V CDR1 and CDR2: SGHNT, YENEEA. The J segment lost 8 bases and the V segment lost 5 bases, leaving 6 bases of the junction unmatched.